This TCR beta chain emerged from a study of T cells in Graves' hyperthyroidism and ophthalmopathy. Study overall: Prior to any treatment, at the point of initial diagnosis, peripheral blood was collected.

Points from the study as a whole: Ophthalmopathy was model-predicted a median roughly six months pre-onset. From stable hyperthyroidism, ophthalmopathy was set apart by a 13 V-J model.

In this sample, this clonotype turned up many times. Antigen unknown. Researchers took RNA transcripts and amplified the TCR beta CDR3 regions from them. HTBI primers were the set used in a first-round RT-PCR of the TCR CDR3. TCRdb itself ran the multiplex PCR reads through MiXCR, one entry per CDR3 protein. The table lists about 400,000 distinct CDR3 sequences, approximately 15% of them singletons, with roughly 33% in the top ten. The CDR3 extends over 15 amino acids. From germline, CDR1 is ENHRY and CDR2 SYGVKD. V trimming: 3 bases; J trimming: 5 bases; junction bases outside the gene matches: 8. This receptor was identified in a woman aged 30 to 39 with Graves' hyperthyroidism. Sequencing input: blood. This chain links TRBV10-3 with TRBJ2-5, with TRBD2 matching over 8 bases. The CDR3 region is CAISETGGPIETQYF. The CDR3 nucleotides are TGTGCCATCAGTGAAACGGGAGGGCCGATTGAGACCCAGTACTTC.